One and the same sample provided the 11 T cell receptor beta chains below, sequenced in a study of blood T cell repertoires in COVID-19. TCRdb keeps only in-frame clones here, not all; method: immunoSEQ multiplex PCR. The sample carries about 84,000 clones, 65% to 85% recorded once. Specimen: peripheral blood. These receptors were obtained from a man older than 75 with active or convalescent COVID-19.

This chain joins TRBV20-1 and TRBJ1-1; TRBD1 matches at 7 bases. The CDR3 has 15 amino acids. V lost 3 bases to trimming and J lost 6 bases; unmatched junction nucleotides: 13. The germline gives CDR1 DFQATT, CDR2 SNEGSKA (reference sequence). CDR3 nucleotides: TGCAGTGCTAGTAAACCGACAGGGCAAATGGCTGAAGCTTTCTTT. It specifies CSASKPTGQMAEAFF.

The chain combines TRBV2 with TRBJ2-3; 8 bases are shared with TRBD1. Germline V gene sequence: CDR1 SNHLY, CDR2 FYNNEI. The CDR3 extends over 13 amino acids. The ends lost 7 bases at V and 4 bases at J; junction bases unmatched: 4. CDR3 sequence reads: CASTGQGADTQYF. The CDR3 DNA follows: TGTGCCAGCACCGGACAGGGTGCAGATACGCAGTATTTT. The complete variable domain, with remaining parts taken from reference TRBV2 and TRBJ2-3, reads EPEVTQTPSHQVTQMGQEVILRCVPISNHLYFYWYRQILGQKVEFLVSFYNNEISEKSEIFDDQFSVERPDGSNFTLKIRSTKLEDSAMYFCASTGQGADTQYFGPGTRLTVL.

The gene calls are TRBV10-3 and TRBJ2-3; TRBD1 agrees at 7 bases. V was pared by 6 bases and J by 4 bases, with 7 bases of the junction left unmatched. Germline-derived CDR1 and CDR2 are ENHRY and SYGVKD. The CDR3 runs 14 residues. CDR3 sequence: CAIRPDRVADTQYF. In nucleotides, the CDR3 is TGTGCCATCAGACCCGACAGGGTGGCAGATACGCAGTATTTT.

This clone showed up many times. The chain couples TRBV3-1 (or the pseudogene TRBV3-2) to TRBJ1-2, with 7 bases fitting TRBD1. Germline-derived CDR1 and CDR2 are LGHDT and YNNKEL (reference sequence). The CDR3 is made up of 14 amino acids. Unmatched junction bases numbered 6, after V lost 1 base and J lost 7 bases. CDR3 sequence: CASSQADRDPGYTF. The CDR3 bases are TGTGCCAGCAGCCAAGCCGACAGGGATCCTGGCTACACCTTC.

J is TRBJ2-3 and V is TRBV4-2, with 8 bases fitting TRBD2. The CDR3 has 16 residues. Germline values: CDR1 LGHNA, CDR2 YNFKEQ. Trimming cost V 1 base and J 2 bases; bases outside gene matches: 5. As DNA, the CDR3 is TGTGCCAGCAGCCAAGTGTCTAGCGGGTTCACAGATACGCAGTATTTT. As protein: CASSQVSSGFTDTQYF.

The V and J genes are TRBV11-2 and TRBJ1-2, with TRBD1 identical over 7 bases. This CDR3 is built from 14 residues. Germline V lookup: CDR1 SGHAT, CDR2 FQNNGV. Trimming cost V 3 bases and J 8 bases; bases outside gene matches: 9. CDR3 residues: CASSFGQEVRGYTF. Here the CDR3 DNA reads TGTGCCAGCAGCTTCGGACAGGAAGTACGGGGCTACACCTTC.

V usage is TRBV11-2 and J usage is TRBJ2-5; TRBD1 might be the D (7 bases). V was cut by 5 bases and J by 3 bases, with 16 bases left in between. This CDR3 comprises 15 residues. Germline lookup yields CDR1 SGHAT and CDR2 FQNNGV. The DNA of the CDR3 is TGTGCCAGCAGCCCGCAGGGACAGCGGGAAGAGACCCAGTACTTC. Its translation is CASSPQGQREETQYF. The variable domain in full, with the rest retrieved from reference TRBV11-2 and TRBJ2-5, is EAGVAQSPRYKIIEKRQSVAFWCNPISGHATLYWYQQILGQGPKLLIQFQNNGVVDDSQLPKDRFSAERLKGVDSTLKIQPAKLEDSAVYLCASSPQGQREETQYFGPGTRLLVL.

The sample holds one count of this clone. The chain has TRBV5-1 and TRBJ1-5; D unresolved. Germline lookup yields CDR1 SGHRS and CDR2 YFSETQ. The CDR3 spans 14 residues. The V gene lost 0 bases and the J gene lost 0 bases, with 4 bases spanning the gap. The CDR3 region has the DNA TGCGCCAGCAGCTTGGACAATAGCAATCAGCCCCAGCATTTT. It codes for CASSLDNSNQPQHF.

The J gene is TRBJ1-3, the V gene TRBV7-2; 8 nucleotides agree with TRBD1. The CDR3 loop spans 15 amino acids. Germline V gives CDR1 SGHTA, CDR2 FQGNSA. After removal of 5 bases from V and 5 bases from J, the junction contained 8 bases not matched to a gene. The CDR3 nucleotides read TGTGCCAGCAGCGCAGGACAGGGAAGGAGAAACACCATATATTTT. Its translation is CASSAGQGRRNTIYF. The complete variable domain, with remaining parts taken from reference TRBV7-2 and TRBJ1-3, reads GAGVSQSPSNKVTEKGKDVELRCDPISGHTALYWYRQSLGQGLEFLIYFQGNSAPDKSGLPSDRFSAERTGGSVSTLTIQRTQQEDSAVYLCASSAGQGRRNTIYFGEGSWLTVV.

The chain recombines TRBV9 with TRBJ2-7, with a possible D match to TRBD2 (6 bases). This CDR3 region has 14 residues. V lost 0 bases and J lost 3, with 10 bases in between. The germline gives CDR1 SGDLS, CDR2 YYNGEE. CDR3 region: CASSVEEGSYEQYF. CDR3 nucleotide sequence: TGTGCCAGCAGCGTAGAGGAGGGGAGCTACGAGCAGTACTTC.

As regards this clone: Other DNA sequences from this sample encode an identical CDR3 as well. CDR3 DNA: TGTGCCAGCTCACCGGGGACAGGGGGGAACACTGAAGCTTTCTTT. This encodes CASSPGTGGNTEAFF. The rearrangement joins TRBV18 to TRBJ1-1; 11 nucleotides agree with TRBD1. Germline V CDR1 and CDR2: KGHSH, LQKENI. J gave up 1 base and V 3 bases, and 1 base lay outside the gene matches. This CDR3 has 15 residues.